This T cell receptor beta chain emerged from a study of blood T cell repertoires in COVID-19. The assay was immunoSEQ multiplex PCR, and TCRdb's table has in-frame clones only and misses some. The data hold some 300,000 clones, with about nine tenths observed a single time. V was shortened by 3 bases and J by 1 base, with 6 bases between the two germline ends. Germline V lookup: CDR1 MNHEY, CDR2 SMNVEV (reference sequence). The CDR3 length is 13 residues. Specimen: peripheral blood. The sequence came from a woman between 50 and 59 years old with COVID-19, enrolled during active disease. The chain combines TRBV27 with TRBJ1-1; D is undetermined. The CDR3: CASSLAENTEAFF. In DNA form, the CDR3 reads TGTGCCAGCAGTTTGGCGGAGAACACTGAAGCTTTCTTT.